One and the same sample provided the 24 T cell receptor beta chains below, sequenced in a study of identical twins. TCRdb called the 5' RACE reads again in MiXCR, with one record for every CDR3 protein. This table holds around 300,000 distinct CDR3 sequences, approximately 8% found once. The same specimen was also included in a second study, on yellow fever vaccine responses in identical twins.

Sequencing was performed on memory (CD45RO+) T cells sorted from blood. Every receptor here comes from a woman younger than 30 in good health.

This clonotype appeared a few times. At one end, the junction sequence differs from germline, possibly due to a read error. J is TRBJ1-3 and V is TRBV5-1; 7 bases align to TRBD1. Germline V lookup: CDR1 SGHRS, CDR2 YFSETQ. The CDR3 has 15 residues. The CDR3 region is CASRLGQSSGNTIYF. CDR3 bases: TGCGCCAGCAGGTTGGGACAGAGCTCTGGAAACACCATATATTTT.

Ten or more counts support this clonotype. V usage is TRBV12-5 and J usage is TRBJ1-1; a weak D match, TRBD1 (6 bases). Trimming removed 6 bases at V and 1 base at J, with 15 bases between. CDR3 size: 15 residues. CDR1 is LGHNT, CDR2 FRNRAP, per germline. This CDR3 reads CASGLSSGQNTEAFF. DNA of the CDR3: TGTGCTAGTGGATTATCTTCGGGACAGAACACTGAAGCTTTCTTT.

This clonotype was observed a handful of times. J is TRBJ2-2 and V is TRBV14; TRBD2 might be the D (5 bases). Germline CDR1 and CDR2: SGHDN and FVKESK. Trimming shortened V by 4 bases and J by 1 base, and 10 bases separated the two germline ends. The length of the CDR3 is 15 residues. The CDR3 spells CASSLGLVNTGELFF. The CDR3, as DNA: TGTGCCAGCAGCCTAGGACTGGTGAACACCGGGGAGCTGTTTTTT.

This clonotype has ten or more counts. V usage is TRBV12-3 or TRBV12-4 and J usage is TRBJ1-3, with TRBD1 as a possible D gene (5 bases). The CDR3 length is 16 residues. V was clipped by 7 bases and J by 0 bases, with 16 bases between them. This CDR3 is CASIRDYRPSGNTIYF. CDR3 sequence (DNA): TGTGCCAGCATTAGAGACTACAGGCCCTCTGGAAACACCATATATTTT.

The chain couples TRBV20-1 to TRBJ2-1, with 12 bases identical to TRBD1. The CDR3 runs to 14 residues. Germline assignment: CDR1 DFQATT and CDR2 SNEGSKA (reference sequence). After removal of 6 bases from V and 9 bases from J, the junction contained 9 bases not matched to a gene. The CDR3 is CSASGQGAFGEQFF. The CDR3 DNA reads TGCAGTGCCTCGGGACAGGGGGCTTTCGGTGAGCAGTTCTTC.

This clonotype was found a few times. The rearrangement uses TRBV24-1 and TRBJ2-7; 8 positions match TRBD1. V shed 9 bases and J 2 bases; nucleotides not matched to a gene: 11. Germline CDR1 is KGHDR and CDR2 is SFDVKD. The CDR3 totals 15 residues. The CDR3 loop reads CATDPRTGRTYEQYV. The CDR3 DNA reads TGTGCCACCGACCCCAGGACAGGGAGGACCTACGAGCAGTACGTC.

This clonotype occurred many times. V is TRBV12-3 or TRBV12-4 and J is TRBJ2-3; D might be TRBD2 (6 bases). V was cut by 5 bases and J by 1 base, with 13 bases left in between. The CDR3 contains 15 residues. The CDR3 sequence is CASSTPGVGTDTQYF. For the CDR3, the DNA is TGTGCCAGCAGTACCCCGGGGGTTGGCACAGATACGCAGTATTTT.

This clonotype appeared many times. The chain recombines TRBV7-6 with TRBJ2-1; 11 bases match TRBD1. Germline lookup yields CDR1 SGHVS and CDR2 FNYEAQ. CDR3 length equals 16 residues. V lost 0 bases and J lost 6; bases outside the gene matches: 4. CDR3: CASSLARGTGGNEQFF. CDR3 DNA: TGTGCCAGCAGCTTAGCGCGGGGGACAGGGGGCAATGAGCAGTTCTTC.

This clonotype was counted only a few times. The chain employs TRBV18 and TRBJ2-7; 9 bases match TRBD1. Germline V lookup: CDR1 KGHSH, CDR2 LQKENI. This CDR3 contains 15 residues. With V trimmed by 6 bases and J by 3 bases, 9 bases remained unmatched. As DNA, the CDR3 is TGTGCCAGCTCGTACACAGGGGGCGGTCTCTACGAGCAGTACGTC. Protein: CASSYTGGGLYEQYV.

The chain uses TRBV2 and TRBJ1-4; TRBD1 agrees at 10 bases. The CDR3 contains 14 residues. The V segment lost 6 bases and the J segment 7 bases; nucleotides outside the gene matches: 5. CDR1 SNHLY and CDR2 FYNNEI come from the germline V gene. The CDR3 coding sequence is TGTGCCAGCAGGGTGACAGGGGGCATTGAAAAACTGTTTTTT. The encoded protein is CASRVTGGIEKLFF.

This clonotype was seen at least ten times. The chain is built from TRBV5-1 and TRBJ2-1; D is possibly TRBD1 (5 bases). The CDR3 has 15 amino acids. Trimming cost V 4 bases and J 3 bases, with 14 bases left between them. Germline values: CDR1 SGHRS, CDR2 YFSETQ. This CDR3 reads CASSNVGQNYNEQFF. The CDR3 DNA sequence: TGCGCCAGCAGCAACGTCGGACAAAACTACAATGAGCAGTTCTTC.

This clonotype was picked up a small number of times. The chain recombines TRBV20-1 with TRBJ1-2, with unresolved D. Germline assignment: CDR1 DFQATT and CDR2 SNEGSKA (reference sequence). V lost 3 bases, J lost 7 bases, and 9 bases lay in between. CDR3 length: 11 residues. CDR3 sequence (DNA): TGCAGTGCTAGCTATCGGTCTGGCTACACCTTC. Its protein is CSASYRSGYTF.

This clonotype has at least ten counts. The chain combines TRBV12-3 or TRBV12-4 with TRBJ2-2, with 7 bases identical to TRBD1. This CDR3 comprises 16 residues. V lost 5 bases to trimming and J lost 4 bases; unmatched junction nucleotides: 10. Written as DNA, the CDR3 is TGTGCCAGCAGTCCCTATCGACAGGGCGGCACCGGGGAGCTGTTTTTT. Protein: CASSPYRQGGTGELFF.

The genes are TRBV20-1 and TRBJ2-7; 8 nucleotides line up with TRBD2. Germline values: CDR1 DFQATT, CDR2 SNEGSKA (reference sequence). After removal of 6 bases from V and 0 bases from J, the junction contained 28 bases not matched to a gene. The CDR3 is made up of 21 amino acids. Here the CDR3 DNA reads TGCAGTGCAAGACCCAGGCTGGGGAGCGGGAGCGAAGGAAGACCCTCCTACGAGCAGTACTTC. Its translation is CSARPRLGSGSEGRPSYEQYF.

V and J are TRBV20-1 and TRBJ2-7; D may be TRBD2 (5 bases). The CDR3 length is 14 residues. With 6 bases removed from V and 3 bases from J, the gap between germline ends came to 18 bases. Germline V gene sequence: CDR1 DFQATT, CDR2 SNEGSKA (reference sequence). The CDR3 sequence: CSARTERDFYEQYF. In DNA form, the CDR3 reads TGCAGTGCCCGGACGGAACGGGATTTCTACGAGCAGTACTTC.

This clonotype was detected a few times. The chain recombines TRBV29-1 with TRBJ2-4; D tentatively reads TRBD1 or TRBD2 (5 bases each). V was trimmed by 5 bases and J by 1 base, leaving 15 bases between them. This CDR3 comprises 15 residues. Germline V gene data show CDR1 as SQVTM and CDR2 as ANQGSEA. The CDR3 sequence: CSVPGRGVAKNIQYF. The DNA of the CDR3 is TGCAGCGTTCCAGGGAGAGGGGTGGCCAAAAACATTCAGTACTTC.

The table lists this clonotype with a few counts. V gene TRBV11-3 combines with J gene TRBJ2-1; D call uncertain. The CDR3 runs 16 residues. Germline V gene sequence: CDR1 SGHNT, CDR2 YENEEA. Trimming took 4 bases from V and 4 from J, leaving 17 bases between them. In DNA form, the CDR3 reads TGTGCCAGCAGCTCCAACCTGGGGATCCGATACAATGAGCAGTTCTTC. Amino acid sequence: CASSSNLGIRYNEQFF.

This clonotype was counted ten times or more. This chain uses TRBV5-1 with TRBJ2-1; D remains ambiguous. Germline V gene data show CDR1 as SGHRS and CDR2 as YFSETQ. V was trimmed by 0 bases and J by 8 bases, leaving 12 bases between them. The CDR3 spans 14 residues. CDR3 nucleotide sequence: TGCGCCAGCAGCTTGGACCCCAGCAGATATGAGCAGTTCTTC. Translated: CASSLDPSRYEQFF.

This clonotype showed up many times. The chain links TRBV6-6 to TRBJ1-2; no clear D gene. Germline loops: CDR1 MNHNY, CDR2 SVGAGI (reference sequence). The CDR3 length is 12 residues. V was clipped by 5 bases and J by 8 bases, with 12 bases between them. The CDR3 spells CASSPNTGGYTF. Written as DNA, the CDR3 is TGTGCCAGCAGTCCAAACACCGGCGGCTACACCTTC.

This clonotype turned up a few times. The chain joins TRBV20-1 to TRBJ2-7; 10 bases align to TRBD2. V shed 0 bases, J shed 3 bases, and the junction held 8 bases outside the gene matches. The CDR3 spans 16 residues. CDR1 and CDR2 (germline): DFQATT, SNEGSKA (reference sequence). CDR3 sequence (DNA): TGCAGTGCTAGAGATCACGAGCGGGGGGGTTTCTACGAGCAGTACGTC. Its translation: CSARDHERGGFYEQYV.

This clonotype was counted a few times. The rearrangement uses TRBV29-1 and TRBJ2-1; 10 bases are shared with TRBD2. The CDR3 is 14 amino acids. With V trimmed by 7 bases and J by 7 bases, 10 bases remained unmatched. Germline V CDR1 and CDR2: SQVTM, ANQGSEA. The CDR3 spells CSGASGGEWNEQFF. CDR3 bases: TGCAGCGGTGCGAGCGGGGGGGAGTGGAATGAGCAGTTCTTC.

The chain employs TRBV20-1 and TRBJ2-3; 16 bases line up with TRBD2. This CDR3 comprises 17 residues. Germline CDR1 is DFQATT and CDR2 is SNEGSKA (reference sequence). Written as DNA, the CDR3 is TGCTGTGTCAATCTCGGGACTAGCGGGAGGGCTTCAGATACGCAGTATTTT. The encoded protein is CCVNLGTSGRASDTQYF.

The V call is TRBV24-1, the J call TRBJ1-5; maybe TRBD1 (5 bases). Germline loops: CDR1 KGHDR, CDR2 SFDVKD. The CDR3 runs to 18 residues. V dropped 0 bases and J dropped 4 bases, with 18 bases sitting between them. CDR3 DNA: TGTGCCACCAGTGATTTGCTGCCCGGGGAAGGGGCTAATCAGCCCCAGCATTTT. This gives the protein CATSDLLPGEGANQPQHF.

The chain has TRBV20-1 and TRBJ2-3, with 9 nucleotides matching TRBD2. From germline, CDR1 is DFQATT and CDR2 SNEGSKA (reference sequence). V shed 5 bases, J shed 4 bases, and the junction held 10 bases outside the gene matches. The CDR3 covers 15 residues. This CDR3 reads CSAARVGGGADTQYF. Written as DNA, the CDR3 is TGCAGTGCTGCGCGGGTGGGCGGGGGGGCAGATACGCAGTATTTT.